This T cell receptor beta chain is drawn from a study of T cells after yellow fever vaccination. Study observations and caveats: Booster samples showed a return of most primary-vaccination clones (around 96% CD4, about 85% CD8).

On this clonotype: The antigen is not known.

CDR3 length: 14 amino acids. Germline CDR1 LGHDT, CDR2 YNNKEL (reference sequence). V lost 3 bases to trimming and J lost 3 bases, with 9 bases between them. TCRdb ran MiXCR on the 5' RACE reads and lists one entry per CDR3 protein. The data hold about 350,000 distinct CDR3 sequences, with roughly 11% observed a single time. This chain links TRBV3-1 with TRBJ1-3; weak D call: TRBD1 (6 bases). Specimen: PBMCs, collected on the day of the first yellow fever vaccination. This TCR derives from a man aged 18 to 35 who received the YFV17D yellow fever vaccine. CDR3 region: CASSHHRDGNTIYF. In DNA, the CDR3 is TGTGCCAGCAGCCATCACAGGGATGGAAACACCATATATTTT.